The 28 T cell receptor beta chains in this list originate from one sample, sequenced in a study of T cells expressing NK-cell markers. Reprocessing the 5' RACE reads, TCRdb reports a single entry for every CDR3 protein and omits DNA. This sample's table has about 440,000 distinct CDR3 sequences. The material sequenced was blood T cells: a sorted CD56 or NKG2C T cell subset, CD4+ or CD8+ T cells, or bulk PBMC T cells (not recorded which). These receptors all stem from a woman aged 18-69 years in good health.

J is TRBJ2-1 and V is TRBV28; TCRdb's D call of TRBD2 is untestable without DNA. The length of the CDR3 is 17 residues. Germline V gene sequence: CDR1 MDHEN, CDR2 SYDVKM. The CDR3 is CASSLYHPGLAGVEQFF.

The V call is TRBV6-2 or TRBV6-3, the J call TRBJ1-1. This CDR3 comprises 15 residues. Germline values: CDR1 MNHEY, CDR2 SVGEGT. The CDR3 here is CASSYWRRENTEAFF.

This chain links TRBV7-9 with TRBJ2-1; the D call of TRBD1 rests on TCRdb alone, since no DNA is present to check it. CDR1 is SEHNR, CDR2 FQNEAQ, per germline (reference sequence). The CDR3 covers 17 residues. The CDR3 sequence is CASSPRSGGDSYNEQFF.

V usage is TRBV29-1 and J usage is TRBJ2-3; TCRdb selects TRBD1, and the lack of DNA leaves this call unchecked. Germline V lookup: CDR1 SQVTM, CDR2 ANQGSEA. The CDR3 is made up of 13 amino acids. The chain's CDR3 is CSVGDRGTDTQYF.

V is TRBV23-1 and J is TRBJ2-2; absent DNA, TCRdb's TRBD1 call cannot be checked. TRBV23-1 is placed among ORFs of uncertain function. The length of the CDR3 is 18 residues. The CDR3 sequence is CASSQRALGHKNTGELFF.

The chain employs TRBV20-1 and TRBJ2-1; TCRdb's D call, TRBD1, is unchecked because there is no DNA. The germline gives CDR1 DFQATT, CDR2 SNEGSKA (reference sequence). The CDR3 spans 13 residues. CDR3 sequence reads: CSAYPGTGREQFF.

CDR3 loop: CASSSLTSWWEETQYF. The genes are TRBV6-2 or TRBV6-3 and TRBJ2-5. There are 16 residues in the CDR3. CDR1 and CDR2 (germline): MNHEY, SVGEGT.

The genes are TRBV7-8 and TRBJ2-2; the D call from TCRdb, TRBD1, cannot be confirmed without DNA. CDR3 length: 17 residues. CDR1 SGHVS and CDR2 FQNEAQ come from the germline V gene. The CDR3 region is CASSHTGTDERTGELFF.

V gene TRBV18 combines with J gene TRBJ2-4; TCRdb returns TRBD1, unconfirmable since there is no DNA. Germline CDR1 is KGHSH and CDR2 is LQKENI. The CDR3 runs 17 residues. Here the CDR3 reads CASSPVQGALAKNIQYF.

V is TRBV4-1 and J is TRBJ2-3; no DNA is available, so the TRBD1 call from TCRdb remains unchecked. CDR3 length equals 16 residues. Germline V lookup: CDR1 MGHRA, CDR2 YSYEKL. The CDR3 region is CASSPTGTPGLDTQYF.

V usage is TRBV7-3 and J usage is TRBJ2-2; TCRdb lists TRBD1, though no DNA is available to test this call. This CDR3 contains 16 residues. Per germline, CDR1 SGHTA and CDR2 FQGTGA. CDR3 loop: CASSRKGTGDTGELFF.

The chain links TRBV18 to TRBJ2-7; no DNA is available, so the TRBD2 call from TCRdb remains unchecked. The germline CDR1 and CDR2 sequences are KGHSH and LQKENI. The CDR3 has 16 residues. CDR3 sequence reads: CASSPGTPDLSYEQYF.

This chain uses TRBV12-3 or TRBV12-4 with TRBJ1-6; as DNA is missing, the TRBD1 call by TCRdb cannot be tested. The CDR3 sequence is 15 residues long. CDR3 protein: CASSFRGGNNSPLHF.

The V gene is TRBV11-2, the J gene TRBJ2-6. Germline values: CDR1 SGHAT, CDR2 FQNNGV. This CDR3 is 15 amino acids long. CDR3 region: CASSFGSSGANVLTF. Full variable domain (outside the CDR3, taken from reference TRBV11-2 and TRBJ2-6): EAGVAQSPRYKIIEKRQSVAFWCNPISGHATLYWYQQILGQGPKLLIQFQNNGVVDDSQLPKDRFSAERLKGVDSTLKIQPAKLEDSAVYLCASSFGSSGANVLTFGAGSRLTVL.

The chain recombines TRBV3-1 with TRBJ1-2; TCRdb lists TRBD1, though no DNA is available to test this call. Germline CDR1 LGHDT, CDR2 YNNKEL (reference sequence). The CDR3 runs 17 residues. The CDR3 is CASSQEPPGQGWYGYTF.

CDR3 in amino acids: CSAVRSVNEQFF. V gene TRBV29-1 combines with J gene TRBJ2-1. The CDR3 is 12 amino acids. The V gene's germline CDR1 is SQVTM and CDR2 ANQGSEA.

This chain uses TRBV6-5 with TRBJ2-7; with no DNA, the TCRdb D assignment of TRBD2 cannot be verified. The CDR3 has 14 amino acids. The V gene's germline CDR1 is MNHEY and CDR2 SVGAGI. The CDR3: CASSYSASRYEQYF.

The V gene is TRBV4-1, the J gene TRBJ1-5; TCRdb outputs TRBD1, but without DNA this stays unchecked. This CDR3 has 15 residues. CDR1 is MGHRA, CDR2 YSYEKL, per germline. The CDR3 reads CASSHRQGSNQPQHF.

The CDR3 is CASSVGAQYYEQYF. The chain carries TRBV2 and TRBJ2-7; as DNA is missing, the TRBD1 call by TCRdb cannot be tested. CDR3 length equals 14 residues. Germline loops: CDR1 SNHLY, CDR2 FYNNEI.

V is TRBV7-9 and J is TRBJ2-3; TCRdb returns TRBD2, unconfirmable since there is no DNA. The germline CDR1 and CDR2 sequences are SEHNR and FQNEAQ (reference sequence). This CDR3 is built from 16 residues. The chain's CDR3 is CASSSTSEADRDTQYF.

The chain joins TRBV20-1 to TRBJ1-5. The CDR3 covers 12 residues. Per the germline V gene, CDR1 is DFQATT and CDR2 is SNEGSKA (reference sequence). The CDR3: CSARDRVEAQHF.

J is TRBJ2-3 and V is TRBV29-1; TCRdb returns TRBD1, unconfirmable since there is no DNA. Germline V gene lookup returns CDR1 SQVTM and CDR2 ANQGSEA. CDR3 length equals 15 residues. The CDR3 spells CSVEGAASSTDTQYF.

This rearrangement joins TRBV29-1 to TRBJ2-5; without DNA, the TCRdb call of TRBD2 cannot be checked. Germline values: CDR1 SQVTM, CDR2 ANQGSEA. The CDR3 covers 15 residues. CDR3: CSVEVGTSGSETQYF.

The gene calls are TRBV14 and TRBJ2-3. Germline V lookup: CDR1 SGHDN, CDR2 FVKESK. CDR3 length: 12 residues. CDR3 region: CASSPSEYTQYF.

This chain uses TRBV18 with TRBJ2-1; no DNA is available, so the TRBD1 call from TCRdb remains unchecked. Germline CDR1 is KGHSH and CDR2 is LQKENI. The CDR3 is made up of 15 amino acids. The CDR3: CASSLAAMRGNEQFF.

The chain links TRBV6-1 to TRBJ2-7. This CDR3 has 16 amino acids. CDR1 is MNHNS and CDR2 is SASEGT in the germline V gene. The CDR3 loop reads CASRPMTVGFSYEQYF.

CDR3: CASSRPGLSYEQYF. The V call is TRBV4-2, the J call TRBJ2-7; the D call from TCRdb, TRBD2, cannot be confirmed without DNA. The CDR3 length is 14 residues. The germline CDR1 and CDR2 sequences are LGHNA and YNFKEQ.

The chain combines TRBV6-5 with TRBJ1-2. CDR1 is MNHEY and CDR2 is SVGAGI in the germline V gene. The CDR3 contains 16 residues. The CDR3 here is CASSYRGGLGGYGYTF.